These 31 T cell receptor beta chains were all obtained from the same sample, sequenced in a study of blood T cell repertoires in COVID-19. Here immunoSEQ multiplex PCR was the method, and the copy in TCRdb shows in-frame clones only, minus some. The sample consists of roughly 330,000 clones, 87% of them appearing once. Specimen: PBMCs or T cells enriched from blood (not recorded which). These receptors came from a woman aged 25 to 39 who had recovered from COVID-19.

This clone was counted a few times. The chain recombines TRBV20-1 with TRBJ1-2; D gene ambiguous. CDR1 and CDR2 (germline): DFQATT, SNEGSKA (reference sequence). The CDR3 totals 15 residues. V was cut by 3 bases and J by 3 bases, with 17 bases left in between. The CDR3 DNA sequence: TGCAGTGCTAGTAGCCCAAAGTCCGGGGACTATGGCTACACCTTC. Amino acids: CSASSPKSGDYGYTF.

The V call is TRBV7-2, the J call TRBJ2-5; unclear D gene. The CDR3 consists of 13 residues. V lost 4 bases and J 5 bases, leaving 11 bases between the germline ends. Germline V gives CDR1 SGHTA, CDR2 FQGNSA. Here the CDR3 DNA reads TGTGCCAGCAGCTACTCAGGTCCGGAGACCCAGTACTTC. Amino acids: CASSYSGPETQYF.

J is TRBJ1-3 and V is TRBV19, with 8 bases lining up with TRBD1. V gave up 1 base and J gave up 0 bases; unmatched junction bases: 2. Germline values: CDR1 LNHDA, CDR2 SQIVND (reference sequence). The CDR3 is 16 amino acids. Here the CDR3 DNA reads TGTGCCAGTAGTATAGCCGGACAGGGCTCTGGAAACACCATATATTTT. Protein product: CASSIAGQGSGNTIYF.

The gene calls are TRBV15 and TRBJ1-2; D is unresolved. This CDR3 spans 19 amino acids. V gave up 8 bases and J gave up 2 bases, with 30 bases separating them. Germline V gene sequence: CDR1 LNHNV, CDR2 YYDKDF (reference sequence). This CDR3 reads CATFGVIKTPTSRNYGYTF. The CDR3 bases are TGTGCCACCTTTGGAGTTATTAAGACACCTACTAGCAGAAACTATGGCTACACCTTC.

This sequence joins TRBV18 and TRBJ2-7, with 7 bases aligning to TRBD2. CDR3 size: 13 residues. Germline V CDR1 and CDR2: KGHSH, LQKENI. V lost 5 bases to trimming and J lost 5 bases; unmatched junction nucleotides: 6. The CDR3 spells CASSREGTDEQYF. The CDR3 DNA is TGTGCCAGCTCAAGGGAGGGAACCGACGAGCAGTACTTC.

This sequence joins TRBV28 and TRBJ1-2; 9 bases fit TRBD1. J gave up 5 bases and V 5 bases, and 6 bases lay outside the gene matches. CDR3 size: 14 residues. In germline, CDR1 is MDHEN, CDR2 SYDVKM. In DNA form, the CDR3 reads TGTGCCAGCAGTGGGGACAGGGAGACTTATGGCTACACCTTC. Translated, it gives CASSGDRETYGYTF.

V usage is TRBV27 and J usage is TRBJ1-1; D ambiguous. Germline V gene data show CDR1 as MNHEY and CDR2 as SMNVEV (reference sequence). The CDR3 loop spans 14 amino acids. The ends were cut back, 5 bases at V and 0 bases at J, with 10 bases in the middle. CDR3 in amino acids: CASSPRSLNTEAFF. In nucleotides, the CDR3 is TGTGCCAGCAGTCCTCGAAGCTTGAACACTGAAGCTTTCTTT.

The J gene is TRBJ1-2, the V gene TRBV4-1; 10 positions agree with TRBD1. Trimming cost V 6 bases and J 5 bases; bases outside gene matches: 9. Germline-derived CDR1 and CDR2 are MGHRA and YSYEKL. The CDR3 has 15 amino acids. The CDR3 here is CASSQRQGARYGYTF. CDR3 sequence (DNA): TGCGCCAGCAGTCAGAGACAGGGGGCGCGGTATGGCTACACCTTC.

The chain combines TRBV7-2 with TRBJ2-5, with unresolved D. Trimming took off 0 bases at V and 4 bases at J, with 12 bases between the two ends. This CDR3 region has 15 residues. CDR1 SGHTA and CDR2 FQGNSA come from the germline V gene. The CDR3: CASSLAAMGVETQYF. The CDR3 DNA sequence: TGTGCCAGCAGCTTAGCAGCGATGGGTGTAGAGACCCAGTACTTC.

V gene TRBV29-1 combines with J gene TRBJ2-1; 7 bases fit TRBD2. After removal of 4 bases from V and 0 bases from J, the junction contained 3 bases not matched to a gene. The V gene's germline CDR1 is SQVTM and CDR2 ANQGSEA. The CDR3 covers 14 residues. The CDR3 nucleotides read TGCAGCGTTGGGGAGGGACTCTCCTACAATGAGCAGTTCTTC. Protein sequence: CSVGEGLSYNEQFF.

This chain connects TRBV7-2 to TRBJ2-1, with D perhaps matching TRBD2 (5 bases). V dropped 2 bases and J dropped 1 base, with 9 bases sitting between them. The CDR3 loop spans 15 amino acids. The germline V gene encodes CDR1 SGHTA and CDR2 FQGNSA. CDR3: CASSLRGFSYNEQFF. CDR3 sequence (DNA): TGTGCCAGCAGCTTAAGAGGGTTTTCCTACAATGAGCAGTTCTTC.

The genes are TRBV11-3 and TRBJ1-2; the D gene is possibly TRBD1 (5 bases). Looked up from germline, CDR1 is SGHNT and CDR2 is YENEEA. The CDR3 length is 12 residues. Trimming removed 4 bases from V and 9 bases from J, with 12 bases in between. CDR3 protein: CASSSWGGSYTF. CDR3 nucleotides: TGTGCCAGCAGCTCCTGGGGGGGAAGCTACACCTTC.

The chain couples TRBV6-5 to TRBJ1-3; the D is unclear. Germline CDR1 is MNHEY and CDR2 is SVGAGI. This CDR3 is 13 amino acids long. Trimming removed 8 bases from V and 0 bases from J, with 8 bases in between. Here the CDR3 reads CASCLASGNTIYF. The CDR3 coding sequence is TGTGCCAGCTGTCTAGCCTCTGGAAACACCATATATTTT.

The CDR3 DNA reads as TGTGCCAGCAGCTTGGCAGGCAGGATGAACACTGAAGCTTTCTTT. Its translation: CASSLAGRMNTEAFF. The chain carries TRBV5-4 and TRBJ1-1; D ambiguous. The CDR3 is made up of 15 amino acids. CDR1 is SGHNT, CDR2 YYREEE, per germline (reference sequence). Trimming took off 0 bases at V and 0 bases at J, with 9 bases between the two ends.

The chain recombines TRBV5-3 with TRBJ1-5; 8 bases match TRBD1. TRBV5-3 is identified as an open reading frame with a role that is uncertain. There are 15 residues in the CDR3. Losses at the gene ends were 4 bases for V and 6 bases for J; bases not matched to a gene: 9. CDR3 region: CARSIRTGTAQPQHF. Written as DNA, the CDR3 is TGTGCCAGAAGCATTCGGACAGGGACGGCTCAGCCCCAGCATTTT.

The chain employs TRBV11-2 and TRBJ2-3, with D unresolved. CDR1 SGHAT and CDR2 FQNNGV come from the germline V gene. Between the trimmed V and J ends, which lost 4 bases and 8 bases, there was a span of 10 bases. The length of the CDR3 is 12 residues. Written as DNA, the CDR3 is TGTGCCAGCAGCTCCGTCCCTCGTACGCAGTATTTT. It specifies CASSSVPRTQYF.

The chain links TRBV7-9 to TRBJ1-1, with D hard to call. With 5 bases removed from V and 6 bases from J, the gap between germline ends came to 16 bases. Germline CDR1 SEHNR, CDR2 FQNEAQ (reference sequence). CDR3 length: 14 residues. The CDR3 region has the DNA TGTGCCAGCAGCGGACCGGGAGATGGGCCTGAAGCTTTCTTT. Protein sequence: CASSGPGDGPEAFF.

The rearrangement links TRBV3-1 (or the pseudogene TRBV3-2) to TRBJ2-5, with 8 positions matching TRBD1. Unmatched junction bases numbered 9, after V lost 3 bases and J lost 6 bases. Germline CDR1 reads LGHDT; CDR2 reads YNNKEL (reference sequence). There are 15 residues in the CDR3. The CDR3 region is CASSQAGGRGKTQYF. CDR3 coding DNA: TGTGCCAGCAGCCAGGCAGGGGGCAGAGGAAAGACCCAGTACTTC.

The chain carries TRBV7-8 and TRBJ1-6, with D possibly TRBD1 on 5 matching bases. V gave up 6 bases and J gave up 7 bases, with 13 bases separating them. In germline, CDR1 is SGHVS, CDR2 FQNEAQ. The CDR3 loop spans 14 amino acids. The CDR3 spells CASSSRVRNSPLHF. DNA of the CDR3: TGTGCCAGCAGTTCCAGGGTTCGGAATTCACCCCTCCACTTT.

V and J are TRBV5-1 and TRBJ1-1, with D maybe TRBD1 (6 bases). Trimming stripped 3 bases from V and 1 base from J, with 13 bases between. CDR1 is SGHRS, CDR2 YFSETQ, per germline. The length of the CDR3 is 15 residues. CDR3 residues: CASSSDRWANTEAFF. The CDR3 coding sequence is TGCGCCAGCAGCTCCGACAGGTGGGCGAACACTGAAGCTTTCTTT.

The V call is TRBV19, the J call TRBJ1-5; D might be TRBD1 (5 bases). CDR3 size: 16 residues. V lost 5 bases to trimming and J lost 9 bases, with 23 bases between them. The germline V gene has CDR1 LNHDA and CDR2 SQIVND (reference sequence). CDR3 protein: CASSVSGPGHVRPQHF. CDR3 nucleotide sequence: TGTGCCAGTAGTGTTTCCGGGCCCGGACATGTTCGGCCCCAGCATTTT.

J is TRBJ2-7 and V is TRBV3-1 (or the pseudogene TRBV3-2); 9 nucleotides line up with TRBD1. In germline, CDR1 is LGHDT, CDR2 YNNKEL (reference sequence). The V segment lost 10 bases and the J segment 2 bases; nucleotides outside the gene matches: 9. The CDR3 consists of 14 residues. The DNA of the CDR3 is TGTGCCACCGCGAAGGGGACAGGGCCCTACGAGCAGTACTTC. Translation: CATAKGTGPYEQYF.

The chain combines TRBV5-1 with TRBJ1-2; 11 positions agree with TRBD1. From germline, CDR1 is SGHRS and CDR2 YFSETQ. This CDR3 has 16 amino acids. V shed 0 bases and J 6 bases; nucleotides not matched to a gene: 7. The CDR3 protein is CASSLDRTGGRDGYTF. The DNA for the CDR3 is TGCGCCAGCAGCTTGGATCGGACAGGGGGCAGGGATGGCTACACCTTC.

V usage is TRBV27 and J usage is TRBJ1-3; D not resolved. The CDR3 covers 15 residues. Per the germline V gene, CDR1 is MNHEY and CDR2 is SMNVEV (reference sequence). Trimming shortened V by 6 bases and J by 0 bases, and 12 bases separated the two germline ends. The CDR3 reads CASSLMRDSGNTIYF. The CDR3 nucleotides are TGTGCCAGCAGCCTTATGCGGGACTCTGGAAACACCATATATTTT.

This clone was seen more than once but under ten times. The gene calls are TRBV9 and TRBJ2-3, with 8 bases fitting TRBD2. This CDR3 is 14 amino acids long. CDR1 is SGDLS and CDR2 is YYNGEE in the germline V gene. The ends lost 2 bases at V and 2 bases at J; junction bases unmatched: 1. CDR3 nucleotide sequence: TGTGCCAGCAGCGTTAGCGGGGTCACAGATACGCAGTATTTT. Protein product: CASSVSGVTDTQYF.

V usage is TRBV15 and J usage is TRBJ1-2; 9 bases fit TRBD1. CDR1 LNHNV and CDR2 YYDKDF come from the germline V gene (reference sequence). The CDR3 consists of 15 residues. Trimming at V came to 3 bases and at J to 4 bases, leaving 6 bases not matched to a gene. The CDR3, as DNA: TGTGCCACCAGCAGTGGGGGACAGGGTATCTATGGCTACACCTTC. It codes for CATSSGGQGIYGYTF.

The V and J genes are TRBV9 and TRBJ2-3; 7 positions match TRBD2. The V gene's germline CDR1 is SGDLS and CDR2 YYNGEE. The CDR3 is 15 amino acids. V was clipped by 0 bases and J by 3 bases; unmatched bases: 4. The CDR3 DNA reads as TGTGCCAGCAGCGTAGCGGCGGGGGATACAGATACGCAGTATTTT. Amino acid sequence: CASSVAAGDTDTQYF.

V is TRBV9 and J is TRBJ2-7, with D possibly TRBD1 on 5 matching bases. V was trimmed by 0 bases and J by 4 bases, leaving 17 bases between them. CDR3 length: 16 amino acids. Germline V gene sequence: CDR1 SGDLS, CDR2 YYNGEE. The CDR3 DNA reads TGTGCCAGCAGCGTAGCCCCCCAGGGTCGGGCATACGAGCAGTACTTC. Amino acids: CASSVAPQGRAYEQYF.

The chain is built from TRBV5-4 and TRBJ1-1; tentatively, D is TRBD1 (5 bases). The CDR3 sequence is 14 residues long. V was clipped by 7 bases and J by 4 bases, with 17 bases between them. Per the germline V gene, CDR1 is SGHNT and CDR2 is YYREEE (reference sequence). CDR3 amino acids: CASFRQAGGTEAFF. The CDR3 DNA sequence: TGTGCCAGCTTCCGCCAAGCGGGGGGCACTGAAGCTTTCTTT.

This chain links TRBV25-1 with TRBJ1-4, with 8 bases matching TRBD1. The CDR3 consists of 15 residues. The germline gives CDR1 MGHDK, CDR2 SYGVNS. V lost 4 bases, J lost 7 bases, and 8 bases stayed unmatched. The CDR3 region has the DNA TGTGCCAGCAGTGCGATCCGGACAGGGCGTGAAAAACTGTTTTTT. It yields the protein CASSAIRTGREKLFF.

The chain has TRBV10-1 and TRBJ1-2; no clear D. Trimming shortened V by 3 bases and J by 4 bases, and 6 bases separated the two germline ends. In germline, CDR1 is WNHNN, CDR2 SYGVQD (reference sequence). The CDR3 is 12 amino acids. The CDR3 nucleotides read TGCGCCAGCAGTGATCCGTCCTATGGCTACACCTTC. As protein: CASSDPSYGYTF.